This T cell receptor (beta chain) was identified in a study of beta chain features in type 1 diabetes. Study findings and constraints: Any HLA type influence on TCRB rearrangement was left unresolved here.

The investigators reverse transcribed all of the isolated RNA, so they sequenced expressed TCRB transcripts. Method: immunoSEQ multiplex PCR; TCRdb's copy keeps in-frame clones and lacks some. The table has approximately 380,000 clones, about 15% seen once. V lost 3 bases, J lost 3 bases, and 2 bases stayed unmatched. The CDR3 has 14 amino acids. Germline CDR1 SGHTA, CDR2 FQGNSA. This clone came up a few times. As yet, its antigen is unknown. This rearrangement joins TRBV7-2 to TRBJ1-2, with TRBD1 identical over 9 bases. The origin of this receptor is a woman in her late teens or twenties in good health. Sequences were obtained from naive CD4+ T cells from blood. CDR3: CASSFRTGDYGYTF. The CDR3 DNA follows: TGTGCCAGCAGCTTCCGGACAGGGGACTATGGCTACACCTTC.